These 28 T cell receptor beta chains originate from one sample sequenced in a study of cytomegalovirus exposure and HLA in healthy donors. It was with 60 Vbeta and 13 Jbeta primers that the PCR ran. TCRdb's copy holds only in-frame clones and misses some; the assay was immunoSEQ multiplex PCR. This repertoire shows around 120,000 clones, approximately 80% found once; its top ten account for 2.5%. The sequenced sample consisted of PBMCs. These receptors originate from a young man in good health and CMV-seronegative.

This sequence joins TRBV27 and TRBJ1-1; 11 bases are a match to TRBD1. Trimming removed 3 bases from V and 1 base from J; junction bases left unmatched: 4. Germline assignment: CDR1 MNHEY and CDR2 SMNVEV (reference sequence). The CDR3 is 16 amino acids. DNA for the CDR3: TGTGCCAGCAGTTTCGCCGGGACAGGGGGGAACACTGAAGCTTTCTTT. Translated: CASSFAGTGGNTEAFF.

CDR3 nucleotides: TGTGCCTGGAGTAGAACAGGGGGCTCAAACATTCAGTACTTC. Translation gives CAWSRTGGSNIQYF. The chain is built from TRBV30 and TRBJ2-4, with 9 nucleotides matching TRBD1. V was pared by 2 bases and J by 6 bases, with 5 bases of the junction left unmatched. Germline assignment: CDR1 GTSNPN and CDR2 SVGIG (reference sequence). This CDR3 has 14 amino acids.

The genes are TRBV2 and TRBJ2-1; tentative D call: TRBD2 (6 bases). V lost 2 bases, J lost 8 bases, and 19 bases lay in between. The CDR3 contains 16 residues. The germline V gene encodes CDR1 SNHLY and CDR2 FYNNEI. CDR3 nucleotides: TGTGCCAGCAGTGAAAGGGAGCGGGCGGCGTCCGATGAGCAGTTCTTC. Translation gives CASSERERAASDEQFF.

The chain couples TRBV20-1 to TRBJ2-5, with 9 bases identical to TRBD1. CDR1 is DFQATT and CDR2 is SNEGSKA in the germline V gene (reference sequence). The CDR3 length is 11 residues. The DNA of the CDR3 is TGCAGCACAGGGGGCGGGGAGACCCAGTACTTC. This gives the protein CSTGGGETQYF.

This chain connects TRBV28 to TRBJ2-3; D possibly corresponds to TRBD2 (5 bases). V was cut by 2 bases and J by 6 bases, with 18 bases left in between. Germline V gene lookup returns CDR1 MDHEN and CDR2 SYDVKM. The CDR3 is 16 amino acids. In DNA form, the CDR3 reads TGTGCCAGCAGTTTACGGGGTTTCCCCGCTCCGGATACGCAGTATTTT. Residues: CASSLRGFPAPDTQYF. Filled out from reference TRBV28 and TRBJ2-3, the complete variable domain reads DVKVTQSSRYLVKRTGEKVFLECVQDMDHENMFWYRQDPGLGLRLIYFSYDVKMKEKGDIPEGYSVSREKKERFSLILESASTNQTSMYLCASSLRGFPAPDTQYFGPGTRLTVL.

This clone was observed a few times. The chain is built from TRBV28 and TRBJ2-7, with 11 positions matching TRBD1. This CDR3 has 15 residues. V trimming: 6 bases; J trimming: 3 bases; junction bases outside the gene matches: 7. Germline CDR1 reads MDHEN; CDR2 reads SYDVKM. DNA of the CDR3: TGTGCCAGCAGCCAAGCCGGGACAGGGGGCTACGAGCAGTACTTC. Translating it yields CASSQAGTGGYEQYF.

The rearrangement links TRBV28 to TRBJ2-7; 9 positions agree with TRBD1. Trimming cost V 6 bases and J 1 base; bases outside gene matches: 4. Germline V gives CDR1 MDHEN, CDR2 SYDVKM. The length of the CDR3 is 14 residues. This chain's CDR3 is CASRLGTGSYEQYF. The CDR3 DNA sequence: TGTGCCAGCAGACTAGGGACAGGGTCCTACGAGCAGTACTTC.

V gene TRBV19 combines with J gene TRBJ2-1; TRBD2 is a possible D gene (6 bases). V lost 1 base and J lost 0, with 10 bases in between. The CDR3 runs 16 residues. The germline V gene encodes CDR1 LNHDA and CDR2 SQIVND (reference sequence). The CDR3 protein is CASSIATGSSYNEQFF. The CDR3 region has the DNA TGTGCCAGTAGTATAGCAACCGGGAGCTCCTACAATGAGCAGTTCTTC.

V is TRBV5-4 and J is TRBJ1-5; 8 positions match TRBD1. This CDR3 spans 13 amino acids. Germline assignment: CDR1 SGHNT and CDR2 YYREEE (reference sequence). Trimming removed 9 bases from V and 3 bases from J; junction bases left unmatched: 5. The CDR3 region is CAMTGDLNQPQHF. The CDR3 DNA reads TGTGCCATGACAGGGGATCTCAATCAGCCCCAGCATTTT.

The V and J genes are TRBV7-3 and TRBJ2-1, with 11 positions matching TRBD1. V gave up 5 bases and J gave up 7 bases; unmatched junction bases: 7. The CDR3 loop spans 15 amino acids. The germline CDR1 and CDR2 sequences are SGHTA and FQGTGA. As DNA, the CDR3 is TGTGCCAGCAGCAGGGGACAGGGGGGGGTGAATGAGCAGTTCTTC. It is translated as CASSRGQGGVNEQFF.

The chain couples TRBV29-1 to TRBJ1-2; TRBD1 is a possible D gene (6 bases). The germline V gene encodes CDR1 SQVTM and CDR2 ANQGSEA. V lost 7 bases and J lost 5, with 23 bases in between. This CDR3 has 15 amino acids. The CDR3 DNA follows: TGCAGCGCGGAGGAAGGGGGGGGTCTGGGTTATGGCTACACCTTC. Protein product: CSAEEGGGLGYGYTF. Full variable domain (rest looked up from reference TRBV29-1 and TRBJ1-2): SAVISQKPSRDICQRGTSLTIQCQVDSQVTMMFWYRQQPGQSLTLIATANQGSEATYESGFVIDKFPISRPNLTFSTLTVSNMSPEDSSIYLCSAEEGGGLGYGYTFGSGTRLTVV.

This sequence joins TRBV29-1 and TRBJ1-1, with 8 bases that match TRBD1. The germline CDR1 and CDR2 sequences are SQVTM and ANQGSEA. The CDR3 spans 13 residues. The V gene end was trimmed by 0 bases and the J gene end by 3 bases; junction bases not matched to a gene: 0. Here the CDR3 DNA reads TGCAGCGTTGAAGAGACAGGGGACACTGAAGCTTTCTTT. Protein sequence: CSVEETGDTEAFF.

This chain connects TRBV7-9 to TRBJ1-4; 9 nucleotides line up with TRBD1. This CDR3 comprises 17 residues. Germline assignment: CDR1 SEHNR and CDR2 FQNEAQ (reference sequence). V lost 4 bases and J lost 5; bases outside the gene matches: 11. CDR3 bases: TGTGCCAGCAGCTCCTCTAGGTCCGACAGGGGGAATGAAAAACTGTTTTTT. It specifies CASSSSRSDRGNEKLFF.

The chain links TRBV6-6 to TRBJ1-1; 10 bases match TRBD1. The V gene's germline CDR1 is MNHNY and CDR2 SVGAGI (reference sequence). The CDR3 spans 15 residues. J was trimmed by 5 bases and V by 6 bases; bases with no gene match: 9. CDR3 residues: CASSKTTGGITEAFF. For the CDR3, the DNA is TGTGCCAGCAGCAAAACGACAGGGGGCATTACTGAAGCTTTCTTT.

Remarks on this clone: Relative to the germline gene, one junction end is altered; a read error may explain this. This chain links TRBV7-9 with TRBJ2-7, with 7 bases aligning to TRBD1. CDR3 length: 16 amino acids. The germline V gene has CDR1 SEHNR and CDR2 FQNEAQ (reference sequence). CDR3 DNA: TGTTCCAGCAGCTTAGTTACAGGGGTCCGGAGCTACGAGCAGTACTTC. Amino acids: CSSSLVTGVRSYEQYF.

V and J are TRBV11-2 and TRBJ1-4; the match to TRBD1 covers 10 bases. Germline V gene data show CDR1 as SGHAT and CDR2 as FQNNGV. The CDR3 extends over 18 amino acids. The junction had 15 bases not matched to a gene; V was cut back by 5 bases and J by 6 bases. CDR3 coding DNA: TGTGCCAGCAGCCTTTGGGGACAGGGGCGGATCATGTATGAAAAACTGTTTTTT. As protein: CASSLWGQGRIMYEKLFF.

V gene TRBV11-2 combines with J gene TRBJ1-5, with 10 bases identical to TRBD1. Germline-derived CDR1 and CDR2 are SGHAT and FQNNGV. Unmatched junction bases numbered 7, after V lost 5 bases and J lost 3 bases. The CDR3 has 16 amino acids. CDR3 nucleotides: TGTGCCAGCAGCGCGACCGGGACAGGGGTCAATCAGCCCCAGCATTTT. It specifies CASSATGTGVNQPQHF.

The rearrangement links TRBV6-5 to TRBJ2-5; D call uncertain. CDR3 length: 14 amino acids. Germline values: CDR1 MNHEY, CDR2 SVGAGI. Trimming took 6 bases from V and 5 from J, leaving 16 bases between them. In nucleotides, the CDR3 is TGTGCCAGCAGCCTCAGTGTGGGCCATGAGACCCAGTACTTC. Translation gives CASSLSVGHETQYF.

The chain joins TRBV9 to TRBJ1-1, with unresolved D. CDR3 length equals 13 residues. In germline, CDR1 is SGDLS, CDR2 YYNGEE. The V end was cut by 2 bases, the J end by 3 bases, with 8 bases between. The CDR3: CASSVDGYTEAFF. CDR3 sequence (DNA): TGTGCCAGCAGCGTTGACGGGTACACTGAAGCTTTCTTT.

The chain links TRBV21-1 to TRBJ1-5; the table's D call, TRBD1, was not checked against the DNA. TRBV21-1 is shown as a pseudogene. This CDR3 is built from 18 residues. The DNA for the CDR3 is TGTGCCAGCAGAGTCACCCGTCCCGGGACAGGGAGCAATCAGCCCCAGAATTTT. Encoded protein: CASRVTRPGTGSNQPQNF.

The chain combines TRBV19 with TRBJ2-7, with TRBD2 as a possible D gene (7 bases). The germline V and J ends were trimmed by 4 bases and 2 bases, with 18 bases remaining between them. From germline, CDR1 is LNHDA and CDR2 SQIVND (reference sequence). The CDR3 sequence is 16 residues long. Here the CDR3 reads CASSTGGRGHPYEQYF. CDR3 DNA sequence: TGTGCCAGTAGTACGGGGGGCAGGGGTCATCCCTACGAGCAGTACTTC.

The genes are TRBV18 and TRBJ2-3; 10 bases agree with TRBD2. CDR1 and CDR2 (germline): KGHSH, LQKENI. Losses at the gene ends were 2 bases for V and 2 bases for J; bases not matched to a gene: 1. The CDR3 spans 15 residues. CDR3 DNA: TGTGCCAGCTCACCAACTAGCGGGATCACAGATACGCAGTATTTT. Its translation is CASSPTSGITDTQYF.

The genes are TRBV5-1 and TRBJ2-2, with TRBD2 identical over 11 bases. The ends lost 1 base at V and 2 bases at J; junction bases unmatched: 4. Per the germline V gene, CDR1 is SGHRS and CDR2 is YFSETQ. CDR3 size: 17 residues. CDR3 residues: CASSLTSGSTNTGELFF. The DNA of the CDR3 is TGCGCCAGCAGCTTGACTAGCGGGAGTACAAACACCGGGGAGCTGTTTTTT.

The rearrangement links TRBV5-6 to TRBJ2-1; a possible D gene is TRBD2 (6 bases). Trimming left V 1 base short and J 7 bases short, with 18 bases between. CDR1 and CDR2 (germline): SGHDT, YYEEEE. This CDR3 has 16 amino acids. The CDR3 sequence: CASSLWGFVGRNEQFF. The CDR3 DNA is TGTGCCAGCAGCTTGTGGGGCTTCGTGGGGAGGAATGAGCAGTTCTTC.

The CDR3 nucleotides read TGTGCCAGCAGCAGACTAGCGGGAGGGCCCTACGAGCAGTACTTC. Translating it yields CASSRLAGGPYEQYF. This chain joins TRBV6-6 and TRBJ2-7; the match to TRBD2 covers 14 bases. Unmatched junction bases numbered 3, after V lost 6 bases and J lost 2 bases. This CDR3 has 15 residues. The germline gives CDR1 MNHNY, CDR2 SVGAGI (reference sequence).

This clone was recorded once. The chain combines TRBV2 with TRBJ2-7; D remains unclear. Trimming shortened V by 6 bases and J by 3 bases, and 18 bases separated the two germline ends. Germline CDR1 SNHLY, CDR2 FYNNEI. The CDR3 is 15 residues long. The CDR3 sequence is CASSPLRISDYEQYF. The CDR3 coding sequence is TGTGCCAGCAGCCCACTTCGGATCAGCGACTACGAGCAGTACTTC.

The genes are TRBV2 and TRBJ2-1; the D gene is possibly TRBD2 (6 bases). CDR1 is SNHLY and CDR2 is FYNNEI in the germline V gene. V lost 6 bases and J 3 bases, leaving 9 bases between the germline ends. CDR3 length: 13 amino acids. CDR3 in amino acids: CASRGLSYNEQFF. The CDR3 DNA is TGTGCCAGCAGGGGACTTAGCTACAATGAGCAGTTCTTC.

This clone has just a few counts. The chain uses TRBV7-2 and TRBJ2-5; 7 bases line up with TRBD2. The germline gives CDR1 SGHTA, CDR2 FQGNSA. J gave up 1 base and V 0 bases, and 2 bases lay outside the gene matches. This CDR3 has 15 amino acids. The CDR3 nucleotides read TGTGCCAGCAGCTTAGCAGTAGCGGGCCAAGAGACCCAGTACTTC. Amino acids: CASSLAVAGQETQYF.